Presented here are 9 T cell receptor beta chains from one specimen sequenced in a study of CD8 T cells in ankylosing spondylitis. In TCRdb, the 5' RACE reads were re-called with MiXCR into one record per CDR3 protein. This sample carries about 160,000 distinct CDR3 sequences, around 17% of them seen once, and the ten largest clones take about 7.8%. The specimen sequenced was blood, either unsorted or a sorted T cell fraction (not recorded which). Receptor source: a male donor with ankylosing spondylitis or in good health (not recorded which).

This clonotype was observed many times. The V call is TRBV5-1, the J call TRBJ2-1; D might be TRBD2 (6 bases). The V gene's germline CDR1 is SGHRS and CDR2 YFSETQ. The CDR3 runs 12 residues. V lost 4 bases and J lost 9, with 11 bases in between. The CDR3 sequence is CASSPSGLEQFF. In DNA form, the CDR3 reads TGCGCCAGCAGCCCGAGCGGGCTTGAGCAGTTCTTC.

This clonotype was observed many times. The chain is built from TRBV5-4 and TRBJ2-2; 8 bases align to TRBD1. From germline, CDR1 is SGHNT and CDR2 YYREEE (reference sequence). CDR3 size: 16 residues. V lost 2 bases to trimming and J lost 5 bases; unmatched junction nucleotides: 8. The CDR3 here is CASSFTTGGRTGELFF. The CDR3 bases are TGTGCCAGCAGCTTTACTACAGGGGGTCGGACCGGGGAGCTGTTTTTT.

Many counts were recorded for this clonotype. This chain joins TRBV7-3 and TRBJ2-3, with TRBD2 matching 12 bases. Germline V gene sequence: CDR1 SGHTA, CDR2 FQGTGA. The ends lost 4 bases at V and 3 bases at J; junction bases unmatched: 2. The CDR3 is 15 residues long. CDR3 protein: CASSSTSGRTDTQYF. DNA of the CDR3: TGTGCCAGCAGCTCAACTAGCGGGAGGACAGATACGCAGTATTTT.

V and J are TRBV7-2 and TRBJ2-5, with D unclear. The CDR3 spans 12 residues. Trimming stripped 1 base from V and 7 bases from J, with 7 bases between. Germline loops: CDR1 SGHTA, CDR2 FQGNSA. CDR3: CASSLGWGTQYF. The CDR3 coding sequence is TGTGCCAGCAGCTTAGGGTGGGGGACCCAGTACTTC.

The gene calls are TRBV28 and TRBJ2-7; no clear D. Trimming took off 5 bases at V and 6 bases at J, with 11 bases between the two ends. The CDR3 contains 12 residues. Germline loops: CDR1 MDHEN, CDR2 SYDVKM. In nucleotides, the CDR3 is TGTGCCAGCAGTGACTGGGTCTCCGAGCAGTACTTC. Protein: CASSDWVSEQYF.

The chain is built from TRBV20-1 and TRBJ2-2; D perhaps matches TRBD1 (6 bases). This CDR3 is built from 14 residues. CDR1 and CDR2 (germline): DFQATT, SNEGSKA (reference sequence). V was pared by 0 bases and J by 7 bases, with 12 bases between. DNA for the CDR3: TGCAGTGCTAGAGATAGGCAGGGGTTCGGGGAGCTGTTTTTT. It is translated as CSARDRQGFGELFF.

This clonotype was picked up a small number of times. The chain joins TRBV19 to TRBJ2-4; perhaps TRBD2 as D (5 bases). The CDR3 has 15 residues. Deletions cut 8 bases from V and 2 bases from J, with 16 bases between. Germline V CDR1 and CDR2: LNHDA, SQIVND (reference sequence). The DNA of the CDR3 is TGTGCCAGTTGCCTCGCCGGGAACTCCAAAAACATTCAGTACTTC. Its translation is CASCLAGNSKNIQYF.

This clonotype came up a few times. The CDR3 region is CASSELAWGGELFF. The CDR3 bases are TGTGCCAGCAGCGAACTAGCTTGGGGCGGGGAGCTGTTTTTT. This rearrangement joins TRBV9 to TRBJ2-2; D possibly corresponds to TRBD2 (6 bases). The V gene lost 3 bases and the J gene lost 7 bases, with 13 bases spanning the gap. Germline V gene lookup returns CDR1 SGDLS and CDR2 YYNGEE. CDR3 length: 14 residues.

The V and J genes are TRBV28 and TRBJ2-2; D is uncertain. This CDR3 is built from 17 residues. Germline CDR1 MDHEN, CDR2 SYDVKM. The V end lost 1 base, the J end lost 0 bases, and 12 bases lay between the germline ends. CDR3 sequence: CASSLFDGLANTGELFF. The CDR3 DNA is TGTGCCAGCAGTTTATTTGACGGGCTAGCGAACACCGGGGAGCTGTTTTTT. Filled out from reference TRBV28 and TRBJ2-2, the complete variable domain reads DVKVTQSSRYLVKRTGEKVFLECVQDMDHENMFWYRQDPGLGLRLIYFSYDVKMKEKGDIPEGYSVSREKKERFSLILESASTNQTSMYLCASSLFDGLANTGELFFGEGSRLTVL.